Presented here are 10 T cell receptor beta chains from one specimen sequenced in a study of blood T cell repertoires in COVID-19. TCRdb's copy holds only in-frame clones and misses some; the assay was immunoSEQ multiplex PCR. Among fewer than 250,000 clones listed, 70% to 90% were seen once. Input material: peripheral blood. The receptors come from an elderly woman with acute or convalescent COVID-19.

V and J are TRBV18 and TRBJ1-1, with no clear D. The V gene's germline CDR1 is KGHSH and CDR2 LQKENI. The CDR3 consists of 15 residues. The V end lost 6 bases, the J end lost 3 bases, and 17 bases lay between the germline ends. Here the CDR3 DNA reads TGTGCCAGCTCCCCCGACATCGCCTTGTACACTGAAGCTTTCTTT. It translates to CASSPDIALYTEAFF. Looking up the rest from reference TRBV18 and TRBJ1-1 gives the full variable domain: NAGVMQNPRHLVRRRGQEARLRCSPMKGHSHVYWYRQLPEEGLKFMVYLQKENIIDESGMPKERFSAEFPKEGPSILRIQQVVRGDSAAYFCASSPDIALYTEAFFGQGTRLTVV.

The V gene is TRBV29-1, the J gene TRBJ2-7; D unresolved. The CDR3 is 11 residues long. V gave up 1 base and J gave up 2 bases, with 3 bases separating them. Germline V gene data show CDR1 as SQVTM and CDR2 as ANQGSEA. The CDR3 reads CSVEVTYEQYF. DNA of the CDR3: TGCAGCGTTGAAGTTACCTACGAGCAGTACTTC.

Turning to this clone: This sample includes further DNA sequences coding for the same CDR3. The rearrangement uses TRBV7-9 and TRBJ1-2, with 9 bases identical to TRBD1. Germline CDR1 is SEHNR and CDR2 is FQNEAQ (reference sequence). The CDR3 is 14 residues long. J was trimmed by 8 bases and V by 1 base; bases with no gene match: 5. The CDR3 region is CASSLGQGVYGYTF. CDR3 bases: TGTGCCAGCAGCTTAGGACAGGGGGTATACGGCTACACCTTC.

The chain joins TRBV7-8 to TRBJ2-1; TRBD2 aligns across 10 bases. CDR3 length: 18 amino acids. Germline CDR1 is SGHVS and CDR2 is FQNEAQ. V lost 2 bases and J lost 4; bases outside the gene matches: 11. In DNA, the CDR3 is TGTGCCAGCAGCTTAACAGGGGGATCTAGCGGGGGTTACAATGAGCAGTTCTTC. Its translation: CASSLTGGSSGGYNEQFF.

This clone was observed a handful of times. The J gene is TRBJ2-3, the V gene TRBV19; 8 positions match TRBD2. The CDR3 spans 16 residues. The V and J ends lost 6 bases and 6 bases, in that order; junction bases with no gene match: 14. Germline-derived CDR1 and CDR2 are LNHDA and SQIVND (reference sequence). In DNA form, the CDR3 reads TGTGCCAGTAGCGCGAGGACTAGCCGATTGAGGGATACGCAGTATTTT. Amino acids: CASSARTSRLRDTQYF.

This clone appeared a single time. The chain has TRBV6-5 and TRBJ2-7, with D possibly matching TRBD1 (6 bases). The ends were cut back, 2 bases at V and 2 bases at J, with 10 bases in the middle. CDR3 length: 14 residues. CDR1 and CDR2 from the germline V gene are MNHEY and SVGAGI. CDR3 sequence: CASSYVDSPYEQYF. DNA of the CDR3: TGTGCCAGCAGTTACGTGGACAGCCCCTACGAGCAGTACTTC.

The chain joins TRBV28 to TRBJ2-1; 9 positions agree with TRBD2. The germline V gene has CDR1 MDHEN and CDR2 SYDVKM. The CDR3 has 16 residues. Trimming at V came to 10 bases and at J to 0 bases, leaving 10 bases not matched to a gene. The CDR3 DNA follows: TGTGCCACCCGGGCTAGCGGGACGATCTCCTACAATGAGCAGTTCTTC. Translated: CATRASGTISYNEQFF.

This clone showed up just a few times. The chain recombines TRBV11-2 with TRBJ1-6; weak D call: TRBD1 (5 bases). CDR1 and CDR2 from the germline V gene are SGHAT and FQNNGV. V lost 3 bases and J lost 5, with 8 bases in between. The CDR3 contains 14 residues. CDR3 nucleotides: TGTGCCAGCAGCTTCTCGGGGGATAATTCACCCCTCCACTTT. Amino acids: CASSFSGDNSPLHF.

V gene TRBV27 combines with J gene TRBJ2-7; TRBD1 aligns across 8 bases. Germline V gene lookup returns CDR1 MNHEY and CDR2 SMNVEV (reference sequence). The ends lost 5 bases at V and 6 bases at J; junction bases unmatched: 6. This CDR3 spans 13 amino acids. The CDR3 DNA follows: TGTGCCAGCAGTCAGGGGGCAAAGGTCGAGCAGTACTTC. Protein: CASSQGAKVEQYF.

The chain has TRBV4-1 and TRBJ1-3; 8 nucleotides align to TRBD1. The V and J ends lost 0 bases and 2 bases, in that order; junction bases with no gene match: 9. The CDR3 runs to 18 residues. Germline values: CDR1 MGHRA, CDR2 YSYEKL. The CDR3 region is CASSQDPYGQGTGNTIYF. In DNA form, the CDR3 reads TGCGCCAGCAGCCAAGATCCCTACGGACAGGGAACTGGAAACACCATATATTTT.